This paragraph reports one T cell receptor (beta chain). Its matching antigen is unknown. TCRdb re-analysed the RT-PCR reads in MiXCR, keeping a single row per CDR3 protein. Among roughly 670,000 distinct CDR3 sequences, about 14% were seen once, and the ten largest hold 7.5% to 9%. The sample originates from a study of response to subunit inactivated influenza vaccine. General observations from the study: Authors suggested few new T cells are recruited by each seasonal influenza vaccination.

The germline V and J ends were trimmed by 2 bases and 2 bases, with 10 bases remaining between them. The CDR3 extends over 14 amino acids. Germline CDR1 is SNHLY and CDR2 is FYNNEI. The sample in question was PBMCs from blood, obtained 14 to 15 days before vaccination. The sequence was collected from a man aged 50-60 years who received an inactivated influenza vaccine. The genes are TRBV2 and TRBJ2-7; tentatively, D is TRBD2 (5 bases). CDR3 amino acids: CASSETEGPYEQYF. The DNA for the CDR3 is TGTGCCAGCAGTGAAACTGAGGGTCCCTACGAGCAGTACTTC.